This entry concerns a single T cell receptor (beta chain). The antigen it recognizes is unknown. Per-nucleotide qualities are absent, and no much larger clonotype sits a single base away. Library preparation was by the immunoSEQ multiplex PCR assay. The multiplex PCR relied on a mix of 60 forward primers for TCR Vbeta segments and 13 reverse primers for TCR Jbeta segments. Amplification of the CDR3 region of rearranged TCR beta genes was performed with a multiplex PCR assay on genomic DNA. Amplified TCR beta libraries were sequenced as 87-base-pair reads on the Illumina HiSeq System. The authors' analysis ran thus. In a later analysis, about 80 million unique TCR beta chains were counted across the approximately 640 repertoires, and approximately 11 million of these chains were shared by at least two donors. A nearest-neighbor algorithm error-corrected the raw reads and collapsed the reads into unique sequences, merging closely related sequences to remove PCR and sequencing errors. To assign V, D and J gene segments, CDR3 sequences were aligned to IMGT reference sequences. Each retained sequence needed at least a six-nucleotide match to both a V gene segment and a J gene segment. A rearrangement was called productive if the CDR3 had no stop codons and remained in frame with V and J, and every other rearrangement was called non-productive. CDR3 was defined by IMGT convention, running from the second conserved V-encoded cysteine to the conserved J-encoded phenylalanine. Sequences without an unambiguous match to a single V gene segment were excluded from the earlier analysis of several hundred of the donors. An earlier analysis of 587 of the donors called V segments functional above 56.7% productive rearrangements and segregating when the between-donor standard deviation exceeded 5%. A statistical classification framework was built for diagnosing cytomegalovirus status from the catalog of TCR beta chain sequences. In a later analysis, V and J genes were assigned by comparing TCR nucleotide sequences against IMGT/GENE-DB human TR gene sequences. A later analysis assigned CDR3 sequences and most-parsimonious VDJ recombination scenarios with the TCRdist pipeline. In a later analysis, each TCR beta chain was defined by its CDR3 amino acid sequence together with its V-gene family, and reads lacking a unique V-gene family were excluded. A later analysis removed 450 to 600 highly shared, low-generation-probability nucleotide sequences to deal with suspected cross-contamination and a sequencing artifact. In a later analysis, a clonal expansion index for each public chain was calculated from normalized within-repertoire ranks of inferred template counts. Generation probabilities in a later analysis came from a VDJ recombination model fitted to out-of-frame rearrangements, and those results were checked against IGoR. In a later analysis, hypergeometric tests were used to score TCR-TCR, TCR-HLA and TCR-CMV co-occurrence, with a repertoire-size bias correction applied to TCR pairs. To estimate false discovery rates, a later analysis permuted the HLA or CMV assignments 20 times. In a later analysis, co-occurring TCRs were grouped with DBSCAN, and TCRdist sequence similarity was added when clustering was performed within HLA-allele-positive subsets. Co-occurrence clustering excluded repertoires with fewer than 30,000 or more than 120,000 public chains, plus five with anomalous nucleotide sharing. TCRdb holds this immuneACCESS table with in-frame rearrangements only. Some clones are missing; in checked studies, unresolved V genes explain under half, and the rest has no known cause. Clone size and the V and J calls come from that table; the DNA yielded D and trimming. The table for this sample lists 75,000 to 90,000 clones; approximately 78% of them were counted only once. 3.5% to 4.5% of the sample is in the top ten clones.

For CDR1 and CDR2, the germline V gene (reference sequence) lists MNHEY and SMNVEV. Counted from cysteine to phenylalanine, this CDR3 has 14 amino acids. Only the CDR3 part of the read is kept: 42 bases, read in frame from the first base. Relative to germline, V is missing 6 bases and J is missing 5 bases, with 7 bases of the junction outside any gene match. The data stem from a study of cytomegalovirus exposure and HLA in healthy donors (dated by TCRdb to the late 2010s). Looking at the study overall: According to an earlier analysis of 587 of the donors, 150 million to 200 million T cells yielded over 90 million unique TCR beta sequences and about 300 Gb of sequence data. All discovery cohort repertoires had been generated using a single sequencing platform. About 300 gigabases of sequencing data and roughly 81 million unique TCR sequences made up an early release that covered fewer than 650 HLA-typed donors. The aim of the study was to test whether cataloging public T cell receptors could identify signatures of past pathogen exposure. Among the roughly 390 genotyped donors, about 83% belonged to the genetic ancestry cluster associated with self-reported Caucasian donors. Donor age, sex, ethnicity and CMV serostatus were collected together with the repertoire data. To predict cytomegalovirus infection status, the study combined high-throughput TCR immunosequencing, statistical association of individual TCRs with disease status, and machine learning. Genome-wide SNP genotypes for about 55% of the roughly 670 donors were used in a later genetic analysis, which treated that subset as a discovery cohort. In addition to the first cohort of roughly 700 subjects, a separate validation cohort of 130 or so different subjects was used. Among 398 genotyped donors of the cohort, an average of around 240,000 unique TCR beta nucleotide sequences were sequenced per donor, roughly a sixth of them non-productive. Because of strong linkage in the cohort, 4 to 6 DR-DQ haplotypes were treated as single units for association and clustering. To study patterns of TCR occurrence, a later analysis re-analyzed previously published TCR beta repertoires from around 670 donors and added high-resolution HLA genotyping. Class I and class II HLA loci were covered by the typing at four-digit resolution. To decide whether each TCR beta V gene segment behaved as functional or pseudogenic, an earlier analysis of some 570 of the donors relied on high-throughput TCR beta sequencing. Rather than using new phenotypic data, the later analysis identified candidate immune exposures from TCR beta sequences and from how often those sequences occurred across donors. Typing coverage differed by locus: A, B, C, DRB1 and DQB1 were typed in roughly 629-630 donors, DQA1 in about 550, DPA1 in 600 to 610, and DPB1 in 472. Using immunosequencing, the study profiled T cell repertoires from 666 subjects and related those repertoires to cytomegalovirus serostatus.

In total, roughly 670 healthy bone marrow donors made up the cohort. At the time of sampling, every cohort member was nominally healthy, though immune exposures that went unrecorded were likely present. The donor tested CMV seronegative, placing the donor among the roughly 340 seronegative members of the cohort. Each donor provided a peripheral blood sample, and peripheral blood mononuclear cells were used for TCR beta sequencing. Genomic DNA was extracted from the blood cell samples with the Qiagen DNeasy Blood Extraction Kit. What the research found in general, with its limitations: A later genetic analysis associated a missense DCLRE1C variant with V-gene and J-gene trimming of TCR beta chains, and an independent cohort replicated the association. Some IMGT-functional V segments, including TRBV6-2 and TRBV6-3, could not be told apart with the 87-base-pair reads, so those segments were excluded. A later analysis found that TCR association rates varied across HLA loci, with DRB1 alleles showing the most associated TCRs and HLA-C alleles the fewest. In this cohort, only TCR beta chains were sequenced, and detectable features were limited by the absence of alpha or paired-chain data. Correlated functional status among segregating V segments might reflect linkage disequilibrium, but an unknown experimental factor could not be ruled out. Because HLA typing was missing for some donors at each locus, association tests included only the typed subset. A total of about 150 TCR beta chains were listed by the study as associated with cytomegalovirus. Because counts were too low, some 16 rarely observed V segments, including chromosome 9 orphons, were excluded from the earlier analysis of 587 of the donors. A further reported finding was that TCR beta sequences accurately predicted the HLA-A and HLA-B alleles for most subjects in the first cohort. According to a later genetic analysis, donors in an Asian-associated ancestry cluster had fewer N-insertions in productive TCRs than the approximately 700-donor mean. Assigning TCR associations to individual alleles was difficult when HLA alleles, especially DR and DQ, strongly co-occurred. Several of the top co-occurrence clusters appeared to be linked to parvovirus B19, influenza, CMV and Epstein-Barr virus, according to a later analysis. Roughly uniform sequencing depth across donors was assumed in presence/absence analyses, although this assumption may not hold. A later analysis associated about 18,000 TCR beta sequences with specific HLA alleles at a false discovery rate of 0.05. It was suggested by the authors that the approach could potentially be generalized to other disease states and immunological phenotypes. Most TCR sequences were seen in very few donors, while some public TCRs were found in many individuals. The classifier was reported to diagnose cytomegalovirus status with high specificity and sensitivity in both the original cohort and the validation cohort. A later analysis found that most CMV-associated TCR beta chains appeared HLA-restricted, with HLA associations seemingly driven largely by CMV exposure. A later analysis found that HLA-associated TCR beta chains were more clonally expanded and had lower generation probabilities than equally common non-associated chains. The only immune exposure information available for the cohort was CMV serostatus. In an earlier analysis of some 500 of the donors, most TCR beta V segments appeared in productive rearrangements about 87% or about 30% of the time, broadly matching IMGT annotations. A few of the identified cytomegalovirus-associated TCR beta chains were confirmed in vitro to be specific for cytomegalovirus antigens. A cluster of highly shared sequence variants was judged likely to be a technical artifact of the sequencing pipeline.

The sequence links TRBV27 to TRBJ1-2; 9 bases in the junction line up with TRBD1. This receptor was taken from a man aged 35 to 55 in good health and CMV-seronegative. Material for sequencing was PBMCs. The sequenced DNA: TGTGCCAGCAGGGACAGGGGTGGTTTTTATGGCTACACCTTC. The translation is CASRDRGGFYGYTF.